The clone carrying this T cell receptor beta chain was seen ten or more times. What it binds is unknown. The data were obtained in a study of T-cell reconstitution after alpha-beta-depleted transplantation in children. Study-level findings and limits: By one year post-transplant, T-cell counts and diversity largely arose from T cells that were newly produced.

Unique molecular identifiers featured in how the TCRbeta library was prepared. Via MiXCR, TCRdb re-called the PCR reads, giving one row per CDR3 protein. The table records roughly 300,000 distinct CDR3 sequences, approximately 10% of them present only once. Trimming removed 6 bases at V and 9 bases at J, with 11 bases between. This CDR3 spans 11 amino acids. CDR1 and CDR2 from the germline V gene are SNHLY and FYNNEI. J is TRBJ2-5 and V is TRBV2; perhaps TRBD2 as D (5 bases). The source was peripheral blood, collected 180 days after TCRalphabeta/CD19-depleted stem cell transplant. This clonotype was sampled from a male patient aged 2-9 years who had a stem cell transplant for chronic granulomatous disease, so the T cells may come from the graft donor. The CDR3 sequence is CASSQFGAQYF. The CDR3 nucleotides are TGTGCCAGCAGCCAATTCGGGGCCCAGTACTTC.